This is a list of T cell receptor beta chains from one sample in a study of cytotoxic CD8 clonotypes in ibrutinib-treated CLL. Only in-frame clones appear in the TCRdb table, and some are missing; sequencing was by immunoSEQ multiplex PCR. The sample carries about 330,000 clones, 67% recorded once. Sample: PBMCs, taken after 36 months of ibrutinib treatment. These receptors all come from a human donor with chronic lymphocytic leukemia. Each CDR3 is given with its conserved first and last residue. Only some rows state a clone size, as once, few, many or a class for expanded clones.

CDR3: CASSESGSGRAYEQYF
size: NA
J: TRBJ2-7
V: TRBV10-2

CDR3: CSGAGTDEIAGGRYQETQYF
size: NA
J: TRBJ2-5
V: TRBV29-1

CDR3: CASRHKRGIDSDYFSEQFF
size: NA
J: TRBJ2-1
V: TRBV2

CDR3: CASSRFRPNSGNTIYF
size: NA
J: TRBJ1-3
V: TRBV5-1

CDR3: CASSLASADNEQFF
size: NA
J: TRBJ2-1
V: TRBV5-1

CDR3: CASSPRTSGKREQYF
size: once
J: TRBJ2-7
V: TRBV27

CDR3: CASSQGRKVNTEAFF
size: NA
J: TRBJ1-1
V: TRBV7-3

CDR3: CASSDAGRGLAGELFF
size: NA
J: TRBJ2-2
V: TRBV5-4

CDR3: CASSERASQGNTIYF
size: NA
J: TRBJ1-3
V: TRBV2

CDR3: CASSSQTFSGNTIYF
size: NA
J: TRBJ1-3
V: TRBV7-3

CDR3: CASSPAPRGQETQYF
size: NA
J: TRBJ2-5
V: TRBV11-1

CDR3: CASSPRPPGNTIYF
size: NA
J: TRBJ1-3
V: TRBV5-1

CDR3: CASSERGGAYGYTF
size: few
J: TRBJ1-2
V: TRBV7-2